The source of this TCR beta chain is a study of high-grade serous ovarian cancer treatment subgroups. The tumor samples were collected prior to definitive surgery or chemotherapy. The CDR3 is made up of 15 amino acids. Per germline, CDR1 SGHRS and CDR2 YFSETQ. V lost 0 bases and J lost 3, with 12 bases in between. Produced via immunoSEQ multiplex PCR; TCRdb's table is partial and in-frame only. The sample includes about 36,000 clones, 79% of them seen just once. The rearrangement uses TRBV5-1 and TRBJ1-2, with D unresolved. The receptor comes from a human donor with high-grade serous ovarian cancer. The sample comprised tumor tissue. CDR3 region: CASSLATNRYYGYTF. Written as DNA, the CDR3 is TGCGCCAGCAGCTTGGCCACGAACAGATACTATGGCTACACCTTC.